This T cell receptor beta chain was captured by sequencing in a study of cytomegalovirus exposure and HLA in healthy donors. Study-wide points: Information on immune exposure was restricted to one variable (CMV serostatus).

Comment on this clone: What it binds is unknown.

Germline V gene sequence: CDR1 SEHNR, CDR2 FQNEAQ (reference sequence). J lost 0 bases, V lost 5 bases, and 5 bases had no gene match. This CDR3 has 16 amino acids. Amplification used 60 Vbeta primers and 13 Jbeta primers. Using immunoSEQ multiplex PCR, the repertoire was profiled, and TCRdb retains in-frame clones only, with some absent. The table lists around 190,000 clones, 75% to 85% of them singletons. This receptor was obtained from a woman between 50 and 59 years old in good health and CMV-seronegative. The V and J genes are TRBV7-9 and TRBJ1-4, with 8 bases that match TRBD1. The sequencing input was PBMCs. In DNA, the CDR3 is TGTGCCAGCAGCGGGCGGACAGGGACAACTAATGAAAAACTGTTTTTT. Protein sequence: CASSGRTGTTNEKLFF.